The rows below give T cell receptor beta chains drawn from one sample of a study of human T cells and chemical hapten exposure. TCRdb re-called the RACE reads through MiXCR, storing one row per CDR3 protein. There are some 89,000 distinct CDR3 sequences in the sample; about 28% occur only once, and 9% to 12% lies in the top ten. Specimen: whole blood, collected in connection with sensitization to the hapten diphenylcyclopropenone (DPC). These receptors were obtained from a man aged 35 to 55 with alopecia areata. Some clones in this sample may be carry-over from other donors' samples. The CDR3 runs from the conserved cysteine through the conserved F or W. Fields, in order: clone size, D gene, J gene, V gene, CDR3 protein, CDR3 DNA. The D gene is left open where the match is weak. Clone sizes are given selectively: once, few, many, or a class where the clone is expanded.

size: .; D: TRBD2; J: TRBJ2-3; V: TRBV11-2; CDR3: CASSLILAGAAQYF; DNA: TGTGCCAGCAGCTTGATTTTAGCGGGAGCTGCGCAGTATTTT
size: .; D: .; J: TRBJ2-2; V: TRBV7-9; CDR3: CASSPSGGRNTGELFF; DNA: TGTGCCAGCAGTCCGTCAGGAGGGAGGAACACCGGGGAGCTGTTTTTT
size: few; D: .; J: TRBJ2-3; V: TRBV7-9; CDR3: CASSSSGDTQYF; DNA: TGTGCCAGCAGTTCTTCAGGGGATACGCAGTATTTT
size: .; D: TRBD1; J: TRBJ1-5; V: TRBV7-8; CDR3: CASSLGNRGDQPQHF; DNA: TGTGCCAGCAGCTTAGGAAACAGGGGGGATCAGCCCCAGCATTTT
size: few; D: TRBD1; J: TRBJ1-1; V: TRBV5-5; CDR3: CASRWDSRKTEAFF; DNA: TGTGCCAGCAGATGGGACAGCCGAAAAACTGAAGCTTTCTTT
size: few; D: .; J: TRBJ2-3; V: TRBV20-1; CDR3: CSARFLLQAISTDTQYF; DNA: TGCAGTGCTAGATTTTTACTACAGGCGATTAGCACAGATACGCAGTATTTT
size: .; D: TRBD2; J: TRBJ2-2; V: TRBV13; CDR3: CASSSGLDSAGELFF; DNA: TGTGCCAGCAGCTCCGGACTAGATAGTGCCGGGGAGCTGTTTTTT
size: few; D: TRBD2; J: TRBJ2-3; V: TRBV27; CDR3: CASASSSGSNPDTQYF; DNA: TGTGCCAGCGCGTCGTCTAGCGGTTCCAACCCCGATACGCAGTATTTT
size: .; D: .; J: TRBJ1-3; V: TRBV12-3/TRBV12-4; CDR3: CASSFRGHPSSGNTIYF; DNA: TGTGCCAGCAGTTTTAGAGGACATCCCTCCTCTGGAAACACCATATATTTT
size: .; D: .; J: TRBJ1-4; V: TRBV6-2/TRBV6-3; CDR3: CASSAYRNEKLFF; DNA: TGTGCCAGCAGTGCCTACAGGAATGAAAAACTGTTTTTT
size: .; D: .; J: TRBJ2-6; V: TRBV27; CDR3: CASSLSGSGANVLTF; DNA: TGTGCCAGCAGTTTATCTGGCTCTGGGGCCAACGTCCTGACTTTC
size: .; D: .; J: TRBJ2-7; V: TRBV27; CDR3: CASARWGYEQYF; DNA: TGTGCCAGCGCCCGATGGGGCTACGAGCAGTACTTC
size: .; D: .; J: TRBJ2-1; V: TRBV6-6; CDR3: CASSYGSLTPEEQFF; DNA: TGTGCCAGCAGTTACGGGAGCCTGACCCCGGAAGAGCAGTTCTTC
size: few; D: .; J: TRBJ2-1; V: TRBV6-2/TRBV6-3; CDR3: CASSYPHEQFF; DNA: TGTGCCAGCAGTTATCCCCATGAGCAGTTCTTC
size: few; D: TRBD1; J: TRBJ1-3; V: TRBV27; CDR3: CASSVQGFGNTIYF; DNA: TGTGCCAGCAGTGTACAGGGGTTTGGAAACACCATATATTTT
size: .; D: .; J: TRBJ2-1; V: TRBV19; CDR3: CASSIDHVRNEQFF; DNA: TGTGCCAGTAGTATAGATCACGTGCGGAATGAGCAGTTCTTC
size: .; D: .; J: TRBJ1-1; V: TRBV20-1; CDR3: CSADRENTEAFF; DNA: TGCAGTGCTGATCGTGAGAACACTGAAGCTTTCTTT
size: once; D: TRBD2; J: TRBJ2-4; V: TRBV4-2; CDR3: CASSQEWLAENIQYF; DNA: TGTGCCAGCAGCCAAGAATGGCTAGCGGAAAACATTCAGTACTTC
size: few; D: .; J: TRBJ2-3; V: TRBV29-1; CDR3: CSVGAYRVNTDTQYF; DNA: TGCAGCGTGGGAGCGTACAGGGTTAACACAGATACGCAGTATTTT
size: .; D: .; J: TRBJ1-6; V: TRBV20-1; CDR3: CSANPPRQTQNSPLHF; DNA: TGCAGCGCAAATCCCCCCCGACAGACTCAAAATTCACCCCTCCACTTT
size: few; D: TRBD2; J: TRBJ2-1; V: TRBV7-2; CDR3: CASSLLAGTYNEQFF; DNA: TGTGCCAGCAGCTTACTAGCGGGAACATACAATGAGCAGTTCTTC
size: few; D: .; J: TRBJ1-1; V: TRBV9; CDR3: CASRAGFRGNTEAFF; DNA: TGTGCCAGCAGGGCGGGCTTCCGAGGGAACACTGAAGCTTTCTTT
size: .; D: TRBD2; J: TRBJ2-3; V: TRBV12-3/TRBV12-4; CDR3: CASSLTLPGTSEDTQYF; DNA: TGTGCCAGCAGCTTAACCCTACCCGGGACTAGCGAAGATACGCAGTATTTT
size: .; D: .; J: TRBJ2-3; V: TRBV23-1; CDR3: CASSRPGSLGNTQYF; DNA: TGCGCCAGCAGTCGGCCGGGTTCCCTTGGGAATACGCAGTATTTT
size: many; D: .; J: TRBJ2-3; V: TRBV18; CDR3: CASSPEYLSTDTQYF; DNA: TGTGCCAGCTCACCAGAGTACCTGAGCACAGATACGCAGTATTTT
size: .; D: .; J: TRBJ1-5; V: TRBV6-6; CDR3: CASSMGSTGKSPAF; DNA: TGTGCCAGCAGTATGGGTTCAACCGGGAAATCGCCGGCTTTT
size: .; D: .; J: TRBJ1-1; V: TRBV18; CDR3: CASSPLTTDTEAFF; DNA: TGTGCCAGCTCACCCCTAACCACGGACACTGAAGCTTTCTTT
size: .; D: .; J: TRBJ1-1; V: TRBV14; CDR3: CASSQDAGYRAFF; DNA: TGTGCCAGCAGCCAAGACGCCGGGTACCGAGCTTTCTTT
size: few; D: TRBD1; J: TRBJ2-5; V: TRBV12-3/TRBV12-4; CDR3: CASSGTGGQETQYF; DNA: TGTGCCAGCAGTGGGACAGGGGGGCAAGAGACCCAGTACTTC
size: few; D: .; J: TRBJ2-1; V: TRBV12-3/TRBV12-4; CDR3: CASSFVTLQVVGEQFF; DNA: TGTGCCAGCAGTTTCGTAACCTTACAAGTTGTGGGGGAGCAGTTCTTC
size: few; D: .; J: TRBJ2-5; V: TRBV6-6; CDR3: CASSYSFPGETQYF; DNA: TGTGCCAGCAGTTACTCGTTCCCCGGAGAGACCCAGTACTTC
size: .; D: TRBD1; J: TRBJ2-2; V: TRBV24-1; CDR3: CATSDAGTGAGELFF; DNA: TGTGCCACCAGTGATGCAGGGACAGGGGCCGGGGAGCTGTTTTTT
size: few; D: .; J: TRBJ1-5; V: TRBV6-2/TRBV6-3; CDR3: CASSSIRSDRNQPQHF; DNA: TGTGCCAGCAGTTCGATCAGATCGGACAGAAATCAGCCCCAGCATTTT
size: .; D: .; J: TRBJ2-1; V: TRBV4-2; CDR3: CASSQGGASYNEQFF; DNA: TGTGCCAGCAGCCAAGGCGGGGCCTCCTACAATGAGCAGTTCTTC
size: few; D: TRBD2; J: TRBJ2-7; V: TRBV25-1; CDR3: CASGLAGTYEQYF; DNA: TGTGCCAGCGGACTAGCGGGAACCTACGAGCAGTACTTC
size: .; D: .; J: TRBJ1-5; V: TRBV12-3/TRBV12-4; CDR3: CASRQSGNQPQHF; DNA: TGTGCCAGCAGACAGTCGGGGAATCAGCCCCAGCATTTT
size: .; D: .; J: TRBJ2-7; V: TRBV5-6; CDR3: CASSLVRRPGEQYF; DNA: TGTGCCAGCAGCTTGGTCCGGCGGCCGGGGGAGCAGTACTTC
size: few; D: TRBD2; J: TRBJ2-3; V: TRBV7-2; CDR3: CASSHTRGLAGGPKYF; DNA: TGTGCCAGCAGCCACACCCGGGGACTAGCGGGAGGGCCCAAGTATTTT
size: few; D: .; J: TRBJ2-2; V: TRBV19; CDR3: CASRVQPESKTGELFF; DNA: TGTGCCAGTAGAGTCCAGCCCGAATCGAAGACCGGGGAGCTGTTTTTT
size: .; D: TRBD1; J: TRBJ2-7; V: TRBV28; CDR3: CASSFGQVYEQYF; DNA: TGTGCCAGCAGTTTCGGACAGGTTTACGAGCAGTACTTC
size: .; D: .; J: TRBJ2-7; V: TRBV12-3/TRBV12-4; CDR3: CASSFHRTGRGQYF; DNA: TGTGCCAGCAGTTTTCATAGGACAGGGAGGGGGCAGTACTTC
size: .; D: .; J: TRBJ1-5; V: TRBV28; CDR3: CTSSLFTTDQPQHF; DNA: TGTACCAGCAGTTTATTTACAACGGATCAGCCCCAGCATTTT
size: .; D: .; J: TRBJ1-4; V: TRBV28; CDR3: CASSLLGTKLFF; DNA: TGTGCCAGCAGTTTATTAGGTACAAAACTGTTTTTT
size: .; D: .; J: TRBJ2-3; V: TRBV20-1; CDR3: CSASQRVSTDTQYF; DNA: TGCAGTGCATCTCAGCGGGTTAGCACAGATACGCAGTATTTT
size: many; D: .; J: TRBJ1-6; V: TRBV20-1; CDR3: CSVWGPDSPLHF; DNA: TGCAGTGTTTGGGGGCCTGATTCACCCCTCCACTTT
size: .; D: .; J: TRBJ2-1; V: TRBV7-8; CDR3: CASSLARDEQFF; DNA: TGTGCCAGCAGCTTAGCGAGGGACGAGCAGTTCTTC
size: .; D: .; J: TRBJ2-7; V: TRBV12-3/TRBV12-4; CDR3: CASSFNYEQYF; DNA: TGTGCCAGCAGTTTTAACTACGAGCAGTACTTC
size: .; D: .; J: TRBJ2-7; V: TRBV5-1; CDR3: CASSEQGEDSYEQYF; DNA: TGCGCCAGCAGCGAGCAGGGGGAGGACTCCTACGAGCAGTACTTC
size: .; D: .; J: TRBJ1-3; V: TRBV9; CDR3: CASSAKRTVSSGNTIYF; DNA: TGTGCCAGCAGCGCAAAGAGGACGGTTAGCTCTGGAAACACCATATATTTT
size: .; D: .; J: TRBJ2-7; V: TRBV5-6; CDR3: CASSSTDSYEQYF; DNA: TGTGCCAGCAGCTCTACCGACTCCTACGAGCAGTACTTC
size: few; D: TRBD1; J: TRBJ2-7; V: TRBV5-6; CDR3: CASSTLRDSYEQYF; DNA: TGTGCCAGCAGCACACTCCGGGACAGCTACGAGCAGTACTTC
size: few; D: .; J: TRBJ2-1; V: TRBV14; CDR3: CASSRWNEQFF; DNA: TGTGCCAGCAGCCGATGGAATGAGCAGTTCTTC
size: few; D: .; J: TRBJ1-5; V: TRBV20-1; CDR3: CSAPRTGRLDQPQHF; DNA: TGCAGTGCTCCGAGGACGGGCCGTCTCGATCAGCCCCAGCATTTT
size: few; D: .; J: TRBJ1-5; V: TRBV6-6; CDR3: CASSSSNRGLNQPQHF; DNA: TGTGCCAGCAGTTCGTCCAACCGGGGCCTCAATCAGCCCCAGCATTTT
size: .; D: TRBD1; J: TRBJ1-5; V: TRBV20-1; CDR3: CSARDPGGGRRNQPQHF; DNA: TGCAGTGCTAGAGATCCAGGGGGTGGAAGGCGCAATCAGCCCCAGCATTTT
size: few; D: TRBD2; J: TRBJ2-7; V: TRBV7-2; CDR3: CASSFQMTSGSVYEQYF; DNA: TGTGCCAGCAGCTTTCAAATGACTAGCGGGAGTGTCTACGAGCAGTACTTC
size: few; D: .; J: TRBJ2-4; V: TRBV12-3/TRBV12-4; CDR3: CASSMRRVGDKNIQYF; DNA: TGTGCCAGCAGTATGCGGCGGGTCGGGGACAAAAACATTCAGTACTTC
size: .; D: TRBD2; J: TRBJ2-1; V: TRBV27; CDR3: CASRKAGGGHNEQFF; DNA: TGTGCCAGCAGAAAAGCGGGAGGGGGTCACAATGAGCAGTTCTTC